The rows below give T cell receptor beta chains drawn from one sample of a study of shared clonotypes between healthy human individuals. Generated by immunoSEQ multiplex PCR, the TCRdb table keeps only in-frame clones and is missing some. Among about 640,000 clones listed, 60% to 80% were seen once. The sequenced material came from memory CD4+ T cells sorted from blood. These receptors were collected from a woman under 40 in good health. Both conserved end residues are part of each CDR3. D genes are given only for firm matches. Rows may omit the clone size; those that give it use once, few, many or a size class.

j_call: TRBJ1-3; clone_size: -; d_call: TRBD1; v_call: TRBV5-1; cdr3_nt: TGCGCCAGCAGCCCCCAGGGGACAGCTGGAAACACCATATATTTT; cdr3_aa: CASSPQGTAGNTIYF
j_call: TRBJ1-5; clone_size: -; d_call: -; v_call: TRBV6-4; cdr3_nt: TGTGCCAGCATTCCGACAGATAGCAATCAGCCCCAGCATTTT; cdr3_aa: CASIPTDSNQPQHF
j_call: TRBJ2-7; clone_size: -; d_call: TRBD2; v_call: TRBV7-8; cdr3_nt: TGTGCCAGCAGCTTAGCGAGCACTAGCGGGAGCGAGCAGTACTTC; cdr3_aa: CASSLASTSGSEQYF
j_call: TRBJ2-7; clone_size: -; d_call: TRBD2; v_call: TRBV5-1; cdr3_nt: TGCGCCAGCAGCTCGGGACTACCTGGCGAGCAGTACTTC; cdr3_aa: CASSSGLPGEQYF
j_call: TRBJ2-7; clone_size: -; d_call: -; v_call: TRBV21-1; cdr3_nt: TGTGCCAGCAGCAACATAAGCTCCTACGAGCAGTACTTC; cdr3_aa: CASSNISSYEQYF
j_call: TRBJ2-7; clone_size: -; d_call: -; v_call: TRBV7-8; cdr3_nt: TGTGCCAGCAGCTTATGGGGATCGGGTTACGAGCAGTACTTC; cdr3_aa: CASSLWGSGYEQYF
j_call: TRBJ2-7; clone_size: -; d_call: -; v_call: TRBV11-3; cdr3_nt: TGTGCCAGCAGCTTAGATGAAAAGTACGAGCAGTACTTC; cdr3_aa: CASSLDEKYEQYF
j_call: TRBJ1-1; clone_size: few; d_call: TRBD1; v_call: TRBV28; cdr3_nt: TGTGCCAGCAGTACCCGACAGGGAGGCGGGAACACTGAAGCTTTCTTT; cdr3_aa: CASSTRQGGGNTEAFF
j_call: TRBJ2-1; clone_size: few; d_call: TRBD2; v_call: TRBV5-4; cdr3_nt: TGTGCCAGCAGCTTCCATACTAGCGGGATCAATGAGCAGTTCTTC; cdr3_aa: CASSFHTSGINEQFF
j_call: TRBJ1-2; clone_size: -; d_call: TRBD1; v_call: TRBV5-6; cdr3_nt: TGTGCCAGCAGCTTGGACAGGGGGCTTGGCTACACCTTC; cdr3_aa: CASSLDRGLGYTF
j_call: TRBJ2-5; clone_size: few; d_call: -; v_call: TRBV20-1; cdr3_nt: TGCAGTGGGGAGACCCAGTACTTC; cdr3_aa: CSGETQYF
j_call: TRBJ1-5; clone_size: once; d_call: TRBD1; v_call: TRBV6-6; cdr3_nt: TGTGCCAGCAGGGTGACAGGGAAAAGCAATCAGCCCCAGCATTTT; cdr3_aa: CASRVTGKSNQPQHF
j_call: TRBJ2-1; clone_size: few; d_call: -; v_call: TRBV7-8; cdr3_nt: TGTGCCAGCAGCGGGACGGACAGCAATCACTACAATGAGCAGTTCTTC; cdr3_aa: CASSGTDSNHYNEQFF
j_call: TRBJ1-2; clone_size: -; d_call: -; v_call: TRBV2; cdr3_nt: TGTGCCAGCAGACCGGACAGCGACTATGGCTACACCTTC; cdr3_aa: CASRPDSDYGYTF
j_call: TRBJ2-7; clone_size: -; d_call: -; v_call: TRBV27; cdr3_nt: TGTGCCAGCAGTCTCGTTCAACTCGCGGGCTCCTACGAGCAGTACTTC; cdr3_aa: CASSLVQLAGSYEQYF
j_call: TRBJ2-7; clone_size: few; d_call: TRBD1; v_call: TRBV27; cdr3_nt: TGTGCCAGCTGGGACAGGGGCCTCTCCGCCCACGAGCAGTACTTC; cdr3_aa: CASWDRGLSAHEQYF
j_call: TRBJ1-1; clone_size: -; d_call: TRBD1; v_call: TRBV6-1; cdr3_nt: TGTGCCAGCAGGGGGACAGGGGACACTGAAGCTTTCTTT; cdr3_aa: CASRGTGDTEAFF
j_call: TRBJ2-3; clone_size: -; d_call: -; v_call: TRBV25-1; cdr3_nt: TGCGCCAGCAGCCCGCAGCCAGATACGCAGTATTTT; cdr3_aa: CASSPQPDTQYF
j_call: TRBJ1-3; clone_size: few; d_call: -; v_call: TRBV30; cdr3_nt: TGTGCCTTAAGCCAGCCTGGAAACACCATATATTTT; cdr3_aa: CALSQPGNTIYF
j_call: TRBJ2-7; clone_size: -; d_call: -; v_call: TRBV6-5; cdr3_nt: TGTGCCAGCAGTACTTATCACTCCGGGGGCTACGAGCAGTACTTC; cdr3_aa: CASSTYHSGGYEQYF
j_call: TRBJ2-7; clone_size: -; d_call: TRBD2; v_call: TRBV7-3; cdr3_nt: TGTGCCAGCAGCTTAACGCCTGGACTAGCGGGAGGCGAGCAGTACTTC; cdr3_aa: CASSLTPGLAGGEQYF
j_call: TRBJ2-3; clone_size: -; d_call: -; v_call: TRBV9; cdr3_nt: TGTGCCAGCAGCGTAGCCGTCAGAAACACAGATACGCAGTATTTT; cdr3_aa: CASSVAVRNTDTQYF
j_call: TRBJ2-7; clone_size: -; d_call: TRBD1; v_call: TRBV2; cdr3_nt: TGTGCCAGCAAGCGACAGGGAACGGCCTACGAGCAGTACTTC; cdr3_aa: CASKRQGTAYEQYF
j_call: TRBJ2-6; clone_size: -; d_call: TRBD1; v_call: TRBV15; cdr3_nt: TGTGCCACCAGCGGAGGGACAGGGGTGTCTGGGGCCAACGTCCTGACTTTC; cdr3_aa: CATSGGTGVSGANVLTF
j_call: TRBJ1-1; clone_size: few; d_call: -; v_call: TRBV27; cdr3_nt: TGTGCCAGCAGTTCCCAAGGGACTGAAGCTTTCTTT; cdr3_aa: CASSSQGTEAFF
j_call: TRBJ2-2; clone_size: -; d_call: -; v_call: TRBV6-5; cdr3_nt: TGTGCCAGCACCCCCGACTCGAACACCGGGGAGCTGTTTTTT; cdr3_aa: CASTPDSNTGELFF
j_call: TRBJ2-1; clone_size: many; d_call: -; v_call: TRBV19; cdr3_nt: TGTGCCAGTACTGGGGGGCTGAAGACCTACAATGAGCAGTTCTTC; cdr3_aa: CASTGGLKTYNEQFF
j_call: TRBJ2-5; clone_size: many; d_call: TRBD2; v_call: TRBV4-2; cdr3_nt: TGTGCCAGCAGCCAAGCCCACAGGACGGGAGGGGAGACCCAGTACTTC; cdr3_aa: CASSQAHRTGGETQYF
j_call: TRBJ2-2; clone_size: -; d_call: TRBD2; v_call: TRBV11-2; cdr3_nt: TGTGCCAGCACAGGACTAGCGGGAAGTGGGGAGCTGTTTTTT; cdr3_aa: CASTGLAGSGELFF
j_call: TRBJ2-7; clone_size: -; d_call: TRBD2; v_call: TRBV5-4; cdr3_nt: TGTGCCAGCAGCTTGGGACTAGCGGGAGGCGAGCAGTACTTC; cdr3_aa: CASSLGLAGGEQYF
j_call: TRBJ1-1; clone_size: -; d_call: -; v_call: TRBV28; cdr3_nt: TGTGCCAGCAGTCTAAACACGGAAACCGCTGAAGCTTTCTTT; cdr3_aa: CASSLNTETAEAFF
j_call: TRBJ2-7; clone_size: -; d_call: -; v_call: TRBV21-1; cdr3_nt: TGTGCCAGCAGCAAGGAGTCTAGCGGGAGGGCGGCCACCTACGAGCAGTACTTC; cdr3_aa: CASSKESSGRAATYEQYF
j_call: TRBJ2-2; clone_size: -; d_call: -; v_call: TRBV6-6; cdr3_nt: TGTGCCAGCAGTTACTCGGAGGGGGGCGCTGACGGGGAGCTGTTTTTT; cdr3_aa: CASSYSEGGADGELFF
j_call: TRBJ2-1; clone_size: -; d_call: -; v_call: TRBV5-4; cdr3_nt: TGTGCCAGCAGCCCGGGAACCACCCTAGGTTGGTTCTTC; cdr3_aa: CASSPGTTLGWFF
j_call: TRBJ1-5; clone_size: -; d_call: TRBD1; v_call: TRBV19; cdr3_nt: TGTGCCAGTAGTATCGGCCCTGGGACAGGGGGTGGTCAGCCCCAGCATTTT; cdr3_aa: CASSIGPGTGGGQPQHF
j_call: TRBJ2-7; clone_size: few; d_call: TRBD2; v_call: TRBV7-8; cdr3_nt: TGTGCCAGCAGCTCGCGACTAGCGGAGACCTACGAGCAGTACTTC; cdr3_aa: CASSSRLAETYEQYF
j_call: TRBJ2-7; clone_size: -; d_call: TRBD1; v_call: TRBV14; cdr3_nt: TGTGCCAGCAGCCAAGGGGGCAGGGGGAAAGACTACGAGCAGTACTTC; cdr3_aa: CASSQGGRGKDYEQYF
j_call: TRBJ2-7; clone_size: few; d_call: TRBD1; v_call: TRBV27; cdr3_nt: TGTGCCAGCAGTTTATATGGGACAGGGGTCTACGAGCAGTACTTC; cdr3_aa: CASSLYGTGVYEQYF
j_call: TRBJ1-1; clone_size: -; d_call: -; v_call: TRBV19; cdr3_nt: TGTGCCAGTAGACGGAGGACAGACATGAACACTGAAGCTTTCTTT; cdr3_aa: CASRRRTDMNTEAFF
j_call: TRBJ2-1; clone_size: -; d_call: TRBD2; v_call: TRBV14; cdr3_nt: TGTGCCAGCAGCCAGCGAGGGTGGACTAGCGGGAGGACCTACAATGAGCAGTTCTTC; cdr3_aa: CASSQRGWTSGRTYNEQFF
j_call: TRBJ2-1; clone_size: -; d_call: TRBD2; v_call: TRBV5-1; cdr3_nt: TGCGCCAGCAGCCCAGGACTAGCGGGAGTCGATGAGCAGTTCTTC; cdr3_aa: CASSPGLAGVDEQFF
j_call: TRBJ1-5; clone_size: -; d_call: TRBD1; v_call: TRBV28; cdr3_nt: TGTGCCAGCAGTTTAGGGACAGACCAGAGGCCCCAGCATTTT; cdr3_aa: CASSLGTDQRPQHF
j_call: TRBJ1-5; clone_size: -; d_call: -; v_call: TRBV19; cdr3_nt: TGTGCCAGTAGTATAAGGGGGGATCAGCCCCAGCATTTT; cdr3_aa: CASSIRGDQPQHF
j_call: TRBJ2-2; clone_size: -; d_call: TRBD2; v_call: TRBV6-6; cdr3_nt: TGTGCCAGCAGCGGAGAAGGACTAGCGAACACCGGGGAGCTGTTTTTT; cdr3_aa: CASSGEGLANTGELFF
j_call: TRBJ2-5; clone_size: -; d_call: TRBD2; v_call: TRBV7-2; cdr3_nt: TGTGCCAGCAGCCCCAAGACTAGCGTCACGGAGACCCAGTACTTC; cdr3_aa: CASSPKTSVTETQYF
j_call: TRBJ2-7; clone_size: -; d_call: TRBD1; v_call: TRBV30; cdr3_nt: TGTGCCTGGAGTTCTTCAGGGGGCGGTTACGAGCAGTACTTC; cdr3_aa: CAWSSSGGGYEQYF
j_call: TRBJ2-1; clone_size: -; d_call: TRBD2; v_call: TRBV30; cdr3_nt: TGTGCCTGGAGTCCTGGACTAGCGGGAGCATGGGTTGAGCAGTTCTTC; cdr3_aa: CAWSPGLAGAWVEQFF
j_call: TRBJ1-1; clone_size: -; d_call: -; v_call: TRBV5-1; cdr3_nt: TGCGCCAGCAGCCCGTCGGTCCAAAACACTGAAGCTTTCTTT; cdr3_aa: CASSPSVQNTEAFF
j_call: TRBJ2-2; clone_size: -; d_call: -; v_call: TRBV5-1; cdr3_nt: TGCGCCAGCCTCGGGGTGTCCGGGGAGCTGTTTTTT; cdr3_aa: CASLGVSGELFF
j_call: TRBJ2-1; clone_size: -; d_call: -; v_call: TRBV14; cdr3_nt: TGTGCCAGCAGCCAAGTCGGCGGTAGCTCCTACAATGAGCAGTTCTTC; cdr3_aa: CASSQVGGSSYNEQFF
j_call: TRBJ2-7; clone_size: -; d_call: -; v_call: TRBV27; cdr3_nt: TGTGCCAGCAGTCGCGCGGCGGCCTCTGACAGCCACTCCTACGAGCAGTACTTC; cdr3_aa: CASSRAAASDSHSYEQYF
j_call: TRBJ1-1; clone_size: once; d_call: -; v_call: TRBV6-6; cdr3_nt: TGTGCCAGCAGTTACTCAATGGGGCAGAGGAGGACTGAAGCTTTCTTT; cdr3_aa: CASSYSMGQRRTEAFF
j_call: TRBJ1-1; clone_size: -; d_call: -; v_call: TRBV10-1; cdr3_nt: TGCGCCAGCAGGGCCTCAAGTGAGTTGAACACTGAAGCTTTCTTT; cdr3_aa: CASRASSELNTEAFF